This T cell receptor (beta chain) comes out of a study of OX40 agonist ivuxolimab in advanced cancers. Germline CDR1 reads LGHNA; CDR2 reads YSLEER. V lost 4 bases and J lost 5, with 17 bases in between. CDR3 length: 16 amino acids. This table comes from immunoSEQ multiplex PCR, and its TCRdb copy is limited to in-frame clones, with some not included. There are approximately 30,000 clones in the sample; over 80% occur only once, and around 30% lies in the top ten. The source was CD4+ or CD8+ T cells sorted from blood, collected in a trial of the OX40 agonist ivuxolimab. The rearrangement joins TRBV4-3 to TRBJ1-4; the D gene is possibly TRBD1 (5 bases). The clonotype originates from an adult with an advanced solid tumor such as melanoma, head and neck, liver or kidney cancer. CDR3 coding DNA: TGCGCCAGCAGCCCCATACTCGGGGGAGTCAATGAAAAACTGTTTTTT. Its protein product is CASSPILGGVNEKLFF.